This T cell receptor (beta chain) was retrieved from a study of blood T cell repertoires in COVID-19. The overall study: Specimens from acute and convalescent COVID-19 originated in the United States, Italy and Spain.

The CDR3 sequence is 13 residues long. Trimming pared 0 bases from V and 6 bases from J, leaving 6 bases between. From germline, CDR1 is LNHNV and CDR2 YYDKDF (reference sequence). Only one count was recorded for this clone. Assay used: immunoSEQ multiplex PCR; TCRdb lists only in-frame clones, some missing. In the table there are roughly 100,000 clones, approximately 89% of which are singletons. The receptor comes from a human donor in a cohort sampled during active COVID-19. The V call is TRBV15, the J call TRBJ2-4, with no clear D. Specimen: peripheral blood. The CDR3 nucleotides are TGTGCCACCAGCAGAGATTCGGGAAACATTCAGTACTTC. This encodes CATSRDSGNIQYF.